This paragraph covers one T cell receptor beta chain sequence. The data are from a study of CD8 T cells in Susac syndrome. An amount of RNA that ranged from about 0.45 to 1 ug was reverse transcribed with random hexamers. MiXCR, run by TCRdb on the immunoSEQ multiplex PCR reads, gives a single entry per CDR3 protein. The sample lists roughly 330,000 distinct CDR3 sequences, 92% occurring once. The source of this sequence is a human donor with multiple sclerosis. Sequencing was done on a sample of CD4+ T cells from PBMCs.

The CDR3 coding sequence is TGCAGCGTTGCTTCCGCTCTCCGGGCCCATGGCTACACCTTC. This sequence encodes CSVASALRAHGYTF. The V and J genes are TRBV29-1 and TRBJ1-2, with unresolved D. V lost 4 bases, J lost 6 bases, and 18 bases lay in between. The CDR3 has 14 amino acids. Germline lookup yields CDR1 SQVTM and CDR2 ANQGSEA.